This entry features one TCR beta chain sequence. This entry belongs to a study of control samples from healthy donors and cancer patients. Germline-derived CDR1 and CDR2 are MDHEN and SYDVKM. The CDR3 consists of 14 residues. Between the trimmed V and J ends, which lost 5 bases and 3 bases, there was a span of 13 bases. Profiled with immunoSEQ multiplex PCR; TCRdb holds only in-frame clones, not every one. In the table there are roughly 100,000 clones, about 92% of which are singletons. Input material: blood. This clonotype was obtained from a woman younger than 30 in good health. The gene calls are TRBV28 and TRBJ1-1; possible D gene TRBD1, 5 bases. The CDR3 reads CASSRGAADTEAFF. Written as DNA, the CDR3 is TGTGCCAGCAGTCGCGGGGCGGCGGACACTGAAGCTTTCTTT.